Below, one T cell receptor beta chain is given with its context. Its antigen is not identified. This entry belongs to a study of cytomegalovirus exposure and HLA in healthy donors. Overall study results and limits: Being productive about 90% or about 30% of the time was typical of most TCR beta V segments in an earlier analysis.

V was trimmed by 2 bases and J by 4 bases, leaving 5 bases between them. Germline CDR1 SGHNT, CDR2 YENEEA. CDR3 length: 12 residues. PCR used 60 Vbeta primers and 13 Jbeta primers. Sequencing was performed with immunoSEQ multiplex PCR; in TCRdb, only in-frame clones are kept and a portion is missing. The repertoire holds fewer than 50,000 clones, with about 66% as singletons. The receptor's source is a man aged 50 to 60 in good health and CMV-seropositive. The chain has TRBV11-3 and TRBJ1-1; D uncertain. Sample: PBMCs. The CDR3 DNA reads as TGTGCCAGCAGCTTAACTGGCACTGAAGCTTTCTTT. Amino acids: CASSLTGTEAFF.